The T cell receptor (beta chain) under discussion was sequenced for a study of blood T cell repertoires in COVID-19. Study information: Samples representing acute and convalescent COVID-19 were sourced from the United States, Italy and Spain.

Trimming left V 3 bases short and J 6 bases short, with 12 bases between. The CDR3 consists of 14 residues. In germline, CDR1 is SGHDT, CDR2 YYEEEE. Data came from immunoSEQ multiplex PCR; TCRdb stores just in-frame clones and leaves some out. The repertoire consists of under 130,000 clones, with around 74% occurring once and the leading ten covering roughly a fifth. Sequencing used peripheral blood. The V call is TRBV5-6, the J call TRBJ2-2; maybe TRBD2 (5 bases). The TCR sequence derives from a woman in her 70s with acute or convalescent COVID-19. CDR3 bases: TGTGCCAGCAGCTCTGACTACGCGGCCGGGGAGCTGTTTTTT. Protein: CASSSDYAAGELFF.